The TCR beta chain described here comes from a study of cytomegalovirus exposure and HLA in healthy donors. Overall study results and limits: As a later analysis revealed, the rate of TCR association differed by HLA locus, with DRB1 most and HLA-C fewest. Productive rates of about 87% or about 30% were seen for most TCR beta V segments in an earlier analysis. High sensitivity and specificity were reportedly achieved when the classifier diagnosed cytomegalovirus status.

Per the germline V gene, CDR1 is LNHDA and CDR2 is SQIVND (reference sequence). The V and J ends lost 4 bases and 1 base, in that order; junction bases with no gene match: 0. CDR3 size: 13 residues. As concerns this clone: Its matching antigen is unknown.

Primers included in the PCR were 60 Vbeta and 13 Jbeta primers. This table comes from immunoSEQ multiplex PCR, and its TCRdb copy is limited to in-frame clones, with some not included. This sample yields about 110,000 clones, of which around 78% are seen a single time; about 5.3% belongs to the top ten. The rearrangement uses TRBV19 and TRBJ2-5; TRBD2 aligns across 7 bases. This TCR was recovered from a male donor in good health and CMV-seronegative. Sequenced material: PBMCs. The CDR3 DNA follows: TGTGCCAGTAGTAGACTAGCCCAAGAGACCCAGTACTTC. It codes for CASSRLAQETQYF.